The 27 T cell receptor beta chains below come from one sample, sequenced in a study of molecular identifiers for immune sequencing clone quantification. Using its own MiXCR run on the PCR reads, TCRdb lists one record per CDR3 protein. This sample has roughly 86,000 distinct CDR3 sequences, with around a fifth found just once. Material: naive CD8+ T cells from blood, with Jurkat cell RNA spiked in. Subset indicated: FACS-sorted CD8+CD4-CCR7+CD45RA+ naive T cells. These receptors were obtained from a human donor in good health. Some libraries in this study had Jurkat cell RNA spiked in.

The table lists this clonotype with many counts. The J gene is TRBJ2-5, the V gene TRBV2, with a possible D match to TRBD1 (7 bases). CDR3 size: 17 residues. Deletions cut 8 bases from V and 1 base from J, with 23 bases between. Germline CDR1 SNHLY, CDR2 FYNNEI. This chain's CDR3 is CASSFPTGDGGQETQYF. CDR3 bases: TGTGCCAGCTCTTTCCCTACAGGGGACGGGGGCCAAGAGACCCAGTACTTC.

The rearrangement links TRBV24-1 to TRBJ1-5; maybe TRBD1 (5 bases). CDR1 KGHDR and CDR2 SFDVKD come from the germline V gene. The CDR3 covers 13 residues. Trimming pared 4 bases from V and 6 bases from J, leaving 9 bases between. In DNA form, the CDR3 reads TGTGCCACCAGTGAAGGAGGGGCTCAGCCCCAGCATTTT. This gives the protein CATSEGGAQPQHF.

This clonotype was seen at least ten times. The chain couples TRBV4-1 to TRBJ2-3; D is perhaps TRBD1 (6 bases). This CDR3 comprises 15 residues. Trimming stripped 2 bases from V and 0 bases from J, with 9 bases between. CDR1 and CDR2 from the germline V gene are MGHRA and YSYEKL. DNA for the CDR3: TGCGCCAGCAGCCAAACAGGGTCCAGCACAGATACGCAGTATTTT. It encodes CASSQTGSSTDTQYF.

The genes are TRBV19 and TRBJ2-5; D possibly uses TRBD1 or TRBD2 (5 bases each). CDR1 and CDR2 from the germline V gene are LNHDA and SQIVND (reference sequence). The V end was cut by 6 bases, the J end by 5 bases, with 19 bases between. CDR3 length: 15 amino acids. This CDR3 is CASSHGATSVETQYF. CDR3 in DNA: TGTGCCAGTAGCCATGGGGCCACTAGTGTGGAGACCCAGTACTTC.

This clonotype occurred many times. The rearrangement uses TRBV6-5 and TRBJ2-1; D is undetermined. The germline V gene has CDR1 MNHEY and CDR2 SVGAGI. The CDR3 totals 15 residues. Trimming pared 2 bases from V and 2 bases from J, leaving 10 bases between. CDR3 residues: CASSYGPLAYNEQFF. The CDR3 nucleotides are TGTGCCAGCAGTTACGGACCGTTGGCCTACAATGAGCAGTTCTTC.

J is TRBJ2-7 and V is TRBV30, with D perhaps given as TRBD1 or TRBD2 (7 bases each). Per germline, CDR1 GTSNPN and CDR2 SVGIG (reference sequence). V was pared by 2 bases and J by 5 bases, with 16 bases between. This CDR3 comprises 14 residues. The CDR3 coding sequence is TGTGCCTGGAGTTTTGGAGGGAGGGGGCACGAGCAGTACTTC. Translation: CAWSFGGRGHEQYF.

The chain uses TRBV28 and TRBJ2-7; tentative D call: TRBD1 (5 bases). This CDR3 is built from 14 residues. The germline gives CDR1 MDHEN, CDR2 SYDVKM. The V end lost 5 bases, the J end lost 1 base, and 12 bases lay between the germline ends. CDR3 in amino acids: CASSTFDRSYEQYF. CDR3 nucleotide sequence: TGTGCCAGCAGTACTTTCGACAGATCCTACGAGCAGTACTTC.

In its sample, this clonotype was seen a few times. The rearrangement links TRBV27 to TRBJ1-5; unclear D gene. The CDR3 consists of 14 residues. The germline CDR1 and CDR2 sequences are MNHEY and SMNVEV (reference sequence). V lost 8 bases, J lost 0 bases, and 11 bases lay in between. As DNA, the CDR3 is TGTGCCAGCGGGGTCGCCAATAGCAATCAGCCCCAGCATTTT. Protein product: CASGVANSNQPQHF.

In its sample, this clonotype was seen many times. The CDR3 reads CASSLAGYFQETQYF. For the CDR3, the DNA is TGCGCCAGCAGCTTGGCCGGTTATTTCCAAGAGACCCAGTACTTC. The V call is TRBV5-1, the J call TRBJ2-5, with D hard to call. V lost 0 bases, J lost 1 base, and 10 bases lay in between. Per the germline V gene, CDR1 is SGHRS and CDR2 is YFSETQ. This CDR3 has 15 amino acids.

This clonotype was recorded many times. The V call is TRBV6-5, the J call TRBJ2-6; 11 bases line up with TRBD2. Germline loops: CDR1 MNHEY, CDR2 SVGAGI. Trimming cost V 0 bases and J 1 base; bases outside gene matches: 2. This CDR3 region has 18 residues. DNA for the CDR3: TGTGCCAGCAGTTACTCACTAGCGGGAGTGTCTGGGGCCAACGTCCTGACTTTC. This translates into CASSYSLAGVSGANVLTF.

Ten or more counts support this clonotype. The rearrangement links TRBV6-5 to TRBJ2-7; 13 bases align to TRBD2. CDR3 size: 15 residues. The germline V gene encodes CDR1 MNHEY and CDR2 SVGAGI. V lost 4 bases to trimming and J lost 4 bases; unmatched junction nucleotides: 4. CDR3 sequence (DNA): TGTGCCAGCAGTTCCGGACTAGCGGGAGCGTACGAGCAGTACTTC. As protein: CASSSGLAGAYEQYF.

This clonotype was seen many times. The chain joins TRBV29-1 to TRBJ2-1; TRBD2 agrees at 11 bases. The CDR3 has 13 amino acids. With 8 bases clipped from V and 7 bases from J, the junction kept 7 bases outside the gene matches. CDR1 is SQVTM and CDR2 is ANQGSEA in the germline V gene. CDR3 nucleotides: TGCAGCTCACTAGCGGGAGTATTAAATGAGCAGTTCTTC. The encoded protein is CSSLAGVLNEQFF.

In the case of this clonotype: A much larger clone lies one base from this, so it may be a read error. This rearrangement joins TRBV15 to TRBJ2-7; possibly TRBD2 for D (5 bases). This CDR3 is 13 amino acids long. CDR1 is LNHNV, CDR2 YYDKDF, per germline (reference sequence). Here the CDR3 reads CATSTASSYGQYF. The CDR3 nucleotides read TGTGCCACCAGCACAGCTAGCTCCTACGGGCAGTACTTC.

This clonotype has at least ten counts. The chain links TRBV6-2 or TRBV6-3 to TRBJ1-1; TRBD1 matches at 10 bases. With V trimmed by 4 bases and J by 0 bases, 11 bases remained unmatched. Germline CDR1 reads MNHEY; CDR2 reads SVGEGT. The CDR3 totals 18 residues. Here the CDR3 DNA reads TGTGCCAGCAGTTTCCCCTTGGGACAGGGGATGATGAACACTGAAGCTTTCTTT. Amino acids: CASSFPLGQGMMNTEAFF.

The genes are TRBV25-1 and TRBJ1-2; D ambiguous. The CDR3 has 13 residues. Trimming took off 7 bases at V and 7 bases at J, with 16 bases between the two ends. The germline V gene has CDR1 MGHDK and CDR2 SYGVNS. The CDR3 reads CASKDKFGCGYTF. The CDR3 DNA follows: TGTGCCAGCAAAGATAAGTTTGGCTGTGGCTACACCTTC.

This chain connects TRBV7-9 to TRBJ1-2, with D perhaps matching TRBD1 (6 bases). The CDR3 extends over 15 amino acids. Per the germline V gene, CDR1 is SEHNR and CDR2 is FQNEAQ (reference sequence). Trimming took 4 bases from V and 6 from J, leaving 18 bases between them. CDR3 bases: TGTGCCAGCAGCTCGGGGAGGGGGGCTTATCATGGCTACACCTTC. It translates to CASSSGRGAYHGYTF.

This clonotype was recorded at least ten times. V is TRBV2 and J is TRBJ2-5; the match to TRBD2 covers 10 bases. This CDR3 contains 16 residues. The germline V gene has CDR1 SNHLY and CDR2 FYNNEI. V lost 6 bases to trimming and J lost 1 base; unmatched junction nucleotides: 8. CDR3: CASSGGLAPSQETQYF. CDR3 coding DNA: TGTGCCAGCAGCGGGGGACTAGCGCCTTCCCAAGAGACCCAGTACTTC.

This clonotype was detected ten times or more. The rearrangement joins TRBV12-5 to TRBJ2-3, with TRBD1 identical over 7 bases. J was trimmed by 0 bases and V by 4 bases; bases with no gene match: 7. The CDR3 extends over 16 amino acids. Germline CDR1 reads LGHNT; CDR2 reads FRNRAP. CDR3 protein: CASGYRGTASTDTQYF. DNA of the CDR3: TGTGCTAGTGGTTACAGAGGGACAGCTAGCACAGATACGCAGTATTTT.

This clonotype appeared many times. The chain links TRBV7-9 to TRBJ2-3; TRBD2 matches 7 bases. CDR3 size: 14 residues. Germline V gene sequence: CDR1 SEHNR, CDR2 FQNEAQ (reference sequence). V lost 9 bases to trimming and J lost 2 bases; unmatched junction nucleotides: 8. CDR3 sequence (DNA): TGTGCCAGTTCGGGGGGTAGAAACACAGATACGCAGTATTTT. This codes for CASSGGRNTDTQYF.

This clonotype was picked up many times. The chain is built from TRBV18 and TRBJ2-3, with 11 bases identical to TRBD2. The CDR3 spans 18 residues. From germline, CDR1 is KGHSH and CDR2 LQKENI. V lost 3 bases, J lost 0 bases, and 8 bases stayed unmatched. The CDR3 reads CASSPGLAEMTSTDTQYF. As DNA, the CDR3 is TGTGCCAGCTCACCGGGACTAGCGGAAATGACTAGCACAGATACGCAGTATTTT.

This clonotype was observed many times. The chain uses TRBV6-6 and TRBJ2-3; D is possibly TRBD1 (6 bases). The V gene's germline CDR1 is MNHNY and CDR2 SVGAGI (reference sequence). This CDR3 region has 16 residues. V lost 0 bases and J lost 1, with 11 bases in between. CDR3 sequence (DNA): TGTGCCAGCAGTTACTCGGCGGCAGGGGGCACAGATACGCAGTATTTT. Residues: CASSYSAAGGTDTQYF.

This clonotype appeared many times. DNA for the CDR3: TGTGCCAGCAGTTATACTTTAGGGACACGCTACGAGCAGTACTTC. Translated, it gives CASSYTLGTRYEQYF. The genes are TRBV6-5 and TRBJ2-7, with D possibly matching TRBD1 (6 bases). CDR3 size: 15 residues. V lost 3 bases, J lost 3 bases, and 15 bases lay in between. Germline V gives CDR1 MNHEY, CDR2 SVGAGI.

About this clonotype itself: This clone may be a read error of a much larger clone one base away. The CDR3 DNA sequence: TGTGCCAGCAGTCGGAGGCAGAATTCACCCCACCACTTT. As protein: CASSRRQNSPHHF. This chain links TRBV19 with TRBJ1-6; D gene unclear. The germline V gene encodes CDR1 LNHDA and CDR2 SQIVND (reference sequence). The CDR3 runs to 13 residues. The complete variable domain, with remaining parts taken from reference TRBV19 and TRBJ1-6, reads DGGITQSPKYLFRKEGQNVTLSCEQNLNHDAMYWYRQDPGQGLRLIYYSQIVNDFQKGDIAEGYSVSREKKESFPLTVTSAQKNPTAFYLCASSRRQNSPHHFGNGTRLTVT.

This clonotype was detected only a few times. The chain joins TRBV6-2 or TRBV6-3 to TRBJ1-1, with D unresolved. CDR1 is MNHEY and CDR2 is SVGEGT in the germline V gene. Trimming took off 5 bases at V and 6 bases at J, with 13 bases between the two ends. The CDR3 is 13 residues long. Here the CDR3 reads CASSDLDKAEAFF. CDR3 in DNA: TGTGCCAGCAGTGATCTCGACAAGGCTGAAGCTTTCTTT.

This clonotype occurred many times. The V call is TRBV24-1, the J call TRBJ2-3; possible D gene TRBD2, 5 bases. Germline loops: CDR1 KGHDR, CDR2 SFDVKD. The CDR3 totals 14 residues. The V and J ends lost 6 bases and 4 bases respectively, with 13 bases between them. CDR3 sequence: CATSMREGSDTQYF. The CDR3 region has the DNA TGTGCCACCAGTATGCGAGAGGGCTCAGATACGCAGTATTTT.

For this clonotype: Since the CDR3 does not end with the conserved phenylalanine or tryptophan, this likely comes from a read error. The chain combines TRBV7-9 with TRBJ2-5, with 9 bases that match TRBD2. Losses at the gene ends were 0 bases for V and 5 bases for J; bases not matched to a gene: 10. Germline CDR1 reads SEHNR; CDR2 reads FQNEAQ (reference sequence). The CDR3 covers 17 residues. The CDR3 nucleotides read TGTGCCAGCAGCTTAGCGGGTAGCGGGGGACCCGTGGAGACCCAGTACATC. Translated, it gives CASSLAGSGGPVETQYI.

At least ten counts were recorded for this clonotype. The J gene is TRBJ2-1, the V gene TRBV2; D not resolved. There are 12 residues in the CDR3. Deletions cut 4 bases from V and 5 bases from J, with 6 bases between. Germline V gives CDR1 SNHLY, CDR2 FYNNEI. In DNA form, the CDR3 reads TGTGCCAGCAGTGGATTGAACAATGAGCAGTTCTTC. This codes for CASSGLNNEQFF. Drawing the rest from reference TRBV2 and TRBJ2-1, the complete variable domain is EPEVTQTPSHQVTQMGQEVILRCVPISNHLYFYWYRQILGQKVEFLVSFYNNEISEKSEIFDDQFSVERPDGSNFTLKIRSTKLEDSAMYFCASSGLNNEQFFGPGTRLTVL.